This record covers a single T cell receptor (beta chain). Its target is not known. Using constant-segment primers, 5'RACE produced TCR alpha and TCR beta cDNA libraries carrying sample barcodes and UMIs. From the 5' RACE reads, TCRdb called clonotypes with MiXCR, one entry per CDR3 protein. The sample contains a few hundred thousand distinct CDR3 sequences, less than 25% of which appear only once. The data originate from a study of T-cell memory formation after mild COVID-19. The CDR3 is 13 residues long. V lost 9 bases to trimming and J lost 0 bases; unmatched junction nucleotides: 2. Study-wide results and caveats: Pre-infection memory already had some responding clones, implying cross-reactive memory joined.

The V and J genes are TRBV12-3 or TRBV12-4 and TRBJ2-1; TRBD1 aligns across 7 bases. Sequenced sample: PBMCs or a T cell subset sorted from them (not recorded which). The TCR originated in an adult woman who had mild COVID-19 (a few samples of this study predate the infection). Cell type and time point are not known. CDR3 loop: CASRQGSYNEQFF. CDR3 DNA: TGTGCCAGTCGACAGGGCTCCTACAATGAGCAGTTCTTC.